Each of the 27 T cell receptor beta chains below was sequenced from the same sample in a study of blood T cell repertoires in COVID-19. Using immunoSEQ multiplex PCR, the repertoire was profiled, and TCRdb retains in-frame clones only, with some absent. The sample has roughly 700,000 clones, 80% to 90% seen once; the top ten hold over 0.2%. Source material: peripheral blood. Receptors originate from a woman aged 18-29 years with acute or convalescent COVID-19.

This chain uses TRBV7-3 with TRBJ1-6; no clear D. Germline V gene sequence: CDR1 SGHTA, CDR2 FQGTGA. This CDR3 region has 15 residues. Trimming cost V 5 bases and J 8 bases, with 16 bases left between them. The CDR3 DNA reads TGTGCCAGCAGCCCATGGGTTACCGAGGATTCACCCCTCCACTTT. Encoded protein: CASSPWVTEDSPLHF.

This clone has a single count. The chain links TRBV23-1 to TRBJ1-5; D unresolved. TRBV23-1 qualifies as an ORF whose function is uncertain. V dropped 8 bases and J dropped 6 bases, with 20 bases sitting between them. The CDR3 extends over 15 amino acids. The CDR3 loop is CASAREIVGGQPQHF. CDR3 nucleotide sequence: TGCGCCAGCGCCCGCGAGATTGTTGGTGGTCAGCCCCAGCATTTT.

The CDR3 DNA sequence: TGTGCCAGCAGCGTGGACAGGGGGAATAGGGGTTATGGCTACACCTTC. Translated: CASSVDRGNRGYGYTF. The V gene is TRBV7-9, the J gene TRBJ1-2; TRBD1 matches at 10 bases. V dropped 5 bases and J dropped 5; count of bases not matched to a gene: 11. The CDR3 covers 16 residues. CDR1 and CDR2 from the germline V gene are SEHNR and FQNEAQ (reference sequence).

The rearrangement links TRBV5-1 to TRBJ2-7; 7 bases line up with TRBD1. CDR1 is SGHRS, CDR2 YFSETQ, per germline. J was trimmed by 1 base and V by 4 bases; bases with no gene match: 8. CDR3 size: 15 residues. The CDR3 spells CASSLRDSFSYEQYF. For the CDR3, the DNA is TGCGCCAGCAGCCTCCGGGACAGTTTTTCCTACGAGCAGTACTTC.

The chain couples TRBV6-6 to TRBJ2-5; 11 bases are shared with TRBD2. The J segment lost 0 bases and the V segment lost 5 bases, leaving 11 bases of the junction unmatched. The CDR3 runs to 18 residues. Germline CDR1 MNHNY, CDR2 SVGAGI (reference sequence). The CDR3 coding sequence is TGTGCCAGCAGTCGAGGCGGACTAGCGGGTTTGTACCAAGAGACCCAGTACTTC. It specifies CASSRGGLAGLYQETQYF.

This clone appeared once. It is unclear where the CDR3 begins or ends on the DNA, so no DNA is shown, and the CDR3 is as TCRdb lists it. The CDR3 region is CASSKWGTGNEKLFF. The chain has TRBV21-1 and TRBJ1-4; TRBD1 is taken as the D call from the table, unchecked against the DNA. TRBV21-1 is a pseudogene locus. The CDR3 spans 15 amino acids, including both terminal residues.

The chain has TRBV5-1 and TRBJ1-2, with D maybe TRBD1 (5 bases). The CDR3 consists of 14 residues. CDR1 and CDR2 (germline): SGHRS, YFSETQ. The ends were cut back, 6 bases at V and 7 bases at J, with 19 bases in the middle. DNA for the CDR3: TGCGCCAGCACCTTCAGTGGGGCCGAGTTTGGCTACACCTTC. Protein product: CASTFSGAEFGYTF. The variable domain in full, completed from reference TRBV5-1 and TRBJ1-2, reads KAGVTQTPRYLIKTRGQQVTLSCSPISGHRSVSWYQQTPGQGLQFLFEYFSETQRNKGNFPGRFSGRQFSNSRSEMNVSTLELGDSALYLCASTFSGAEFGYTFGSGTRLTVV.

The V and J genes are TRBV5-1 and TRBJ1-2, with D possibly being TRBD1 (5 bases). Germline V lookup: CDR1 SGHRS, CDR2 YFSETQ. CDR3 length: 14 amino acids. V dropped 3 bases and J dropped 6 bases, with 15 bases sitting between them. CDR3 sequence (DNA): TGCGCCAGCAGCTACGGGACTCCCACGGATGGCTACACCTTC. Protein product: CASSYGTPTDGYTF.

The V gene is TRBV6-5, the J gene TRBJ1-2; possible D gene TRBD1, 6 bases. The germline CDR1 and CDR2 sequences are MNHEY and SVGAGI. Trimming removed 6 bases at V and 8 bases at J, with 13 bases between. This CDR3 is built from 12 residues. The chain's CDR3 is CASSRQGTGYTF. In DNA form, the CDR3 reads TGTGCCAGCAGCCGCCAGGGGACCGGCTACACCTTC.

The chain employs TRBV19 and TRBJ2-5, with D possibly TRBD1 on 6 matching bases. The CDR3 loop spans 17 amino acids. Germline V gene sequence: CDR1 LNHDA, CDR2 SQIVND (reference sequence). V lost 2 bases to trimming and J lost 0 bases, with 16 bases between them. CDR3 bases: TGTGCCAGTAGTATAATCTCGCAGGGGCGGTACCAAGAGACCCAGTACTTC. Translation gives CASSIISQGRYQETQYF.

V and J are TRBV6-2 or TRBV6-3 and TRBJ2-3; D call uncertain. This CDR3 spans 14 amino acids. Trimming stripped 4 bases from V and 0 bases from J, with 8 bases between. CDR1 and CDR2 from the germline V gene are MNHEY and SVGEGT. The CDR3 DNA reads TGTGCCAGCAGTTTCATCACTAGCACAGATACGCAGTATTTT. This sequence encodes CASSFITSTDTQYF.

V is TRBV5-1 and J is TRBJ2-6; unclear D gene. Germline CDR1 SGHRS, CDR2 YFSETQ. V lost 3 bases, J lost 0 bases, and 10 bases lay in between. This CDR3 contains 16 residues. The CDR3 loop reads CASSSVRSSGANVLTF. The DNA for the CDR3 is TGCGCCAGCAGCTCAGTAAGAAGCTCTGGGGCCAACGTCCTGACTTTC. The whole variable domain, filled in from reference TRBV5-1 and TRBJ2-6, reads KAGVTQTPRYLIKTRGQQVTLSCSPISGHRSVSWYQQTPGQGLQFLFEYFSETQRNKGNFPGRFSGRQFSNSRSEMNVSTLELGDSALYLCASSSVRSSGANVLTFGAGSRLTVL.

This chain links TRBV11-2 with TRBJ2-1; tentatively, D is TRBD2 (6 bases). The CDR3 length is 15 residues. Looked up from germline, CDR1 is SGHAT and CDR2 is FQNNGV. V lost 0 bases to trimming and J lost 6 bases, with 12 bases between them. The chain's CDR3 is CASSLDPGGVNEQFF. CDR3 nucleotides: TGTGCCAGCAGCTTAGATCCCGGGGGAGTCAATGAGCAGTTCTTC.

The CDR3 protein is CASSIQGGTEKLFF. CDR3 DNA: TGTGCCAGTAGTATTCAGGGCGGGACCGAAAAACTGTTTTTT. V is TRBV19 and J is TRBJ1-4; weak D call: TRBD1 (5 bases). This CDR3 is 14 amino acids long. Germline loops: CDR1 LNHDA, CDR2 SQIVND (reference sequence). Trimming cost V 3 bases and J 8 bases, with 13 bases left between them.

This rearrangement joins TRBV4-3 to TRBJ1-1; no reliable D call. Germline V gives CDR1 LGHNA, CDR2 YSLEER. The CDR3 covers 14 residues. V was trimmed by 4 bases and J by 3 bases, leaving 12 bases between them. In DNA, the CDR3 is TGCGCCAGCAGCCGGAGACTAATGGACACTGAAGCTTTCTTT. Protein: CASSRRLMDTEAFF.

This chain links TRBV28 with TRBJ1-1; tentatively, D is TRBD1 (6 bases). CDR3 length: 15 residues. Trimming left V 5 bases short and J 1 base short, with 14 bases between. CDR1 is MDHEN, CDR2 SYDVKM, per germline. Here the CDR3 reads CASSERTVRNTEAFF. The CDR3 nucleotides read TGTGCCAGCAGTGAACGGACAGTGAGGAACACTGAAGCTTTCTTT.

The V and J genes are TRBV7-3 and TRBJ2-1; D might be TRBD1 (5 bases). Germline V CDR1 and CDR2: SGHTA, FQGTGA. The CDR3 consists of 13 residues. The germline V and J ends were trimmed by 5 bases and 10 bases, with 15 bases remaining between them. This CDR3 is CASSMTVLREQFF. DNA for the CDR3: TGTGCCAGCAGCATGACAGTTTTGAGGGAGCAGTTCTTC.

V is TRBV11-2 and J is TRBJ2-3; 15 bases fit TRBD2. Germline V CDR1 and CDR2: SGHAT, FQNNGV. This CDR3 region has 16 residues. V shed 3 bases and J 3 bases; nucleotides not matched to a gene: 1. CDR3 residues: CASSFGLAGGTDTQYF. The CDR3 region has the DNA TGTGCCAGCAGCTTCGGACTAGCGGGGGGGACAGATACGCAGTATTTT.

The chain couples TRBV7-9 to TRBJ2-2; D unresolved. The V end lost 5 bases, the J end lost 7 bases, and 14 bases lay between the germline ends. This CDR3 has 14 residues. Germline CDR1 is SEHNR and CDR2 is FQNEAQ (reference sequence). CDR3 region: CASSPVPGGGELFF. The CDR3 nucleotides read TGTGCCAGCAGCCCGGTTCCTGGCGGCGGGGAGCTGTTTTTT.

CDR3: CASSVAPGATSHGYTF. The CDR3 DNA sequence: TGTGCCAGCAGCGTAGCCCCAGGGGCGACCTCGCATGGCTACACCTTC. The rearrangement joins TRBV9 to TRBJ1-2; tentatively, D is TRBD1 (6 bases). The CDR3 totals 16 residues. The V end was cut by 0 bases, the J end by 6 bases, with 18 bases between. CDR1 and CDR2 (germline): SGDLS, YYNGEE.

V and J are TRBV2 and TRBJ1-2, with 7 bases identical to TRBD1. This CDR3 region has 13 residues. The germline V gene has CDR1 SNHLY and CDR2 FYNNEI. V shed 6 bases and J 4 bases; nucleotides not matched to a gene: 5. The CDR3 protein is CASRTGVGYGYTF. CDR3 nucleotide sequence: TGTGCCAGCAGAACAGGGGTTGGCTATGGCTACACCTTC.

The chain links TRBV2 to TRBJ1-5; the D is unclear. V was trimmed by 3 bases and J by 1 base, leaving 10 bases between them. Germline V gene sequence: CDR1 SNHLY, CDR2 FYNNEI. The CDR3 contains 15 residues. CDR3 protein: CASSDSGLSNQPQHF. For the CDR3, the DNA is TGTGCCAGCAGTGACTCCGGTTTAAGCAATCAGCCCCAGCATTTT. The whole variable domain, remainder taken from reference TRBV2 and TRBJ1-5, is EPEVTQTPSHQVTQMGQEVILRCVPISNHLYFYWYRQILGQKVEFLVSFYNNEISEKSEIFDDQFSVERPDGSNFTLKIRSTKLEDSAMYFCASSDSGLSNQPQHFGDGTRLSIL.

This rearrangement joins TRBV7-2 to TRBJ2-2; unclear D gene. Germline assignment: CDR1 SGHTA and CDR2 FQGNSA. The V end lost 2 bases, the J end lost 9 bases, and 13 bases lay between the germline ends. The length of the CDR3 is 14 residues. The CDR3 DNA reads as TGTGCCAGCAGCTTACAGTTTTCCTCCCGGGAGCTGTTTTTT. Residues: CASSLQFSSRELFF.

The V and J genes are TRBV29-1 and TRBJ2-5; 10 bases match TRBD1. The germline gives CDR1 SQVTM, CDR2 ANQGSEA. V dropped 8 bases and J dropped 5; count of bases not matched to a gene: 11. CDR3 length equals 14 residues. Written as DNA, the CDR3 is TGCAGCATATCTGGGGACAGGGGTTGGGAGACCCAGTACTTC. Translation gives CSISGDRGWETQYF.

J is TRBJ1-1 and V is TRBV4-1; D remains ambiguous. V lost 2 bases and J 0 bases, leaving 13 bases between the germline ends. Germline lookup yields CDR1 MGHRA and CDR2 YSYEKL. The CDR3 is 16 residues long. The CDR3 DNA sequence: TGCGCCAGCAGCCAATTTGGGCCACCCATGAACACTGAAGCTTTCTTT. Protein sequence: CASSQFGPPMNTEAFF.

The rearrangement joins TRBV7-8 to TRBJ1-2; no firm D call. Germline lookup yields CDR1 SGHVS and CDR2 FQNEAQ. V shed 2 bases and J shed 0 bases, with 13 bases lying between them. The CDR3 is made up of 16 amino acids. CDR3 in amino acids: CASSLMMAGTNYGYTF. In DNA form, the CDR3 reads TGTGCCAGCAGCTTAATGATGGCAGGTACTAACTATGGCTACACCTTC.

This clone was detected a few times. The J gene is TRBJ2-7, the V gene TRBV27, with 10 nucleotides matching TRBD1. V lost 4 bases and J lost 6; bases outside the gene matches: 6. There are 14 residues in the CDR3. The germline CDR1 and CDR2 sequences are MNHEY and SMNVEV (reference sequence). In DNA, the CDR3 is TGTGCCAGCAGTTCCGGGACAGGGGTCCTCGAGCAGTACTTC. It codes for CASSSGTGVLEQYF.